This T cell receptor beta chain was retrieved from a study of blood T cell repertoires in COVID-19. At the level of the study: Both acute and convalescent COVID-19 samples were obtained from the United States, Italy and Spain. Sources were T cells, B-cell-depleted T cells, or PBMCs; the material itself was cDNA or gDNA.

Methods used by the authors: Amplification with reference gene primers provided the estimates of nucleated cell counts. The data were produced by immunoSEQ multiplex PCR, yet TCRdb's version contains in-frame clones alone and is incomplete. The V and J calls and the clone size are those of that table, but D and trimming were determined from the DNA. The data show about 180,000 clones, 80% to 90% seen once. The CDR3 contains 14 residues. Looked up from germline, CDR1 is SGHNT and CDR2 is YYREEE (reference sequence). Trimming shortened V by 3 bases and J by 8 bases, and 15 bases separated the two germline ends.

Material: peripheral blood. The TCR comes from a man in his 60s with acute or convalescent COVID-19. This chain connects TRBV5-4 to TRBJ2-4; D may be TRBD1 (8 bases). CDR3 bases: TGTGCCAGCAGCTCCCAGGGGGCGGGAGACATTCAGTACTTC. This sequence encodes CASSSQGAGDIQYF.